This T cell receptor beta chain emerged from a study of spatial heterogeneity in lung cancer. Study outcomes and limitations: Whereas they appeared in blood less at follow-up, ubiquitous expanded tumor TCRs appeared there more at resection.

A single record per CDR3 protein comes from TCRdb applying MiXCR to the 5' RACE reads. The sample contains over 90,000 distinct CDR3 sequences, around 8.6% of which appear only once. The time point here: sample taken at primary tumor resection. Whole RNA from tumor, nontumor lung or frozen PBMC was sequenced unsorted. This clonotype occurred a few times. Its specificity is not known. Trimming stripped 7 bases from V and 0 bases from J, with 12 bases between. This CDR3 region has 14 residues. From germline, CDR1 is SNHLY and CDR2 FYNNEI. The sequence was collected from a male donor with early-stage non-small cell lung cancer. The chain is built from TRBV2 and TRBJ1-1; tentatively, D is TRBD1 (5 bases). This specimen consisted of PBMCs, obtained at surgery. CDR3 region: CASIDRIVNTEAFF. DNA for the CDR3: TGTGCCAGCATCGACAGAATCGTGAACACTGAAGCTTTCTTT. The whole variable domain, filled in from reference TRBV2 and TRBJ1-1, reads EPEVTQTPSHQVTQMGQEVILRCVPISNHLYFYWYRQILGQKVEFLVSFYNNEISEKSEIFDDQFSVERPDGSNFTLKIRSTKLEDSAMYFCASIDRIVNTEAFFGQGTRLTVV.